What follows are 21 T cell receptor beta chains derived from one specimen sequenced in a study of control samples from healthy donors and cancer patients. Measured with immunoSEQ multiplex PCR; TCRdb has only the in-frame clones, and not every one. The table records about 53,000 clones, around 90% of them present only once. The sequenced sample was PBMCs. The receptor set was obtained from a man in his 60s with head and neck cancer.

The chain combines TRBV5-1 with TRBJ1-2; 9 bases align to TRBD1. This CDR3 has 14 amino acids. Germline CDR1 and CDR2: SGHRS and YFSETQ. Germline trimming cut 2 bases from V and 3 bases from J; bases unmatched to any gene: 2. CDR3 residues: CASSFTGGDYGYTF. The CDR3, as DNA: TGCGCCAGCAGCTTTACAGGGGGCGACTATGGCTACACCTTC.

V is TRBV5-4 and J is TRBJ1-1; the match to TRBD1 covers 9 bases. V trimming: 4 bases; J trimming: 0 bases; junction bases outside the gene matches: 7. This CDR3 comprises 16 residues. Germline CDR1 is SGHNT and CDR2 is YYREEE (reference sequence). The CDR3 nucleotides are TGTGCCAGCAGCCCGACAGGGGGGGGAATGAACACTGAAGCTTTCTTT. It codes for CASSPTGGGMNTEAFF.

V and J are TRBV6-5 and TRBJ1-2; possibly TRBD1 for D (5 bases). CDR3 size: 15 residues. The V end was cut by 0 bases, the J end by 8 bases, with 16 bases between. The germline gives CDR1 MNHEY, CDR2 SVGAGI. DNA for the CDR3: TGTGCCAGCAGTTACTCGAGTGGGACGGCTAGGGGCTACACCTTC. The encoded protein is CASSYSSGTARGYTF.

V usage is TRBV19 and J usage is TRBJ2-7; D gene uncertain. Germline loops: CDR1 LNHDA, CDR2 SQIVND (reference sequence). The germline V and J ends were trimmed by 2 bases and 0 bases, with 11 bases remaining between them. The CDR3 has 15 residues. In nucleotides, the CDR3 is TGTGCCAGTAGTATATTCGCGCAGAACTCCTACGAGCAGTACTTC. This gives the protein CASSIFAQNSYEQYF.

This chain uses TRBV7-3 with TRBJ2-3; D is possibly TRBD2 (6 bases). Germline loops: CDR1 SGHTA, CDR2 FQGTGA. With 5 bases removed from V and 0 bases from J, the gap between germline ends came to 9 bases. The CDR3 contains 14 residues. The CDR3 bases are TGTGCCAGCAGCCCGGGACTGAGCACAGATACGCAGTATTTT. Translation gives CASSPGLSTDTQYF.

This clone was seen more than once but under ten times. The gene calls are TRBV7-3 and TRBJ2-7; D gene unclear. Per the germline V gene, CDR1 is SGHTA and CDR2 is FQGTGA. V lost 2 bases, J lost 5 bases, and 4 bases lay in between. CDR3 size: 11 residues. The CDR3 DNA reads TGTGCCAGCAGCTTACCGGACGAGCAGTACTTC. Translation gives CASSLPDEQYF.

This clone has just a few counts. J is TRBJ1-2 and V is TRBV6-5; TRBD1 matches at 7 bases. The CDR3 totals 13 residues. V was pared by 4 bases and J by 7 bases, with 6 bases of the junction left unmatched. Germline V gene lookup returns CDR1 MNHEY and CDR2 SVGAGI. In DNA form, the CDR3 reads TGTGCCAGCAGTTCCACAGGGGCGGTTGGCTACACCTTC. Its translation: CASSSTGAVGYTF.

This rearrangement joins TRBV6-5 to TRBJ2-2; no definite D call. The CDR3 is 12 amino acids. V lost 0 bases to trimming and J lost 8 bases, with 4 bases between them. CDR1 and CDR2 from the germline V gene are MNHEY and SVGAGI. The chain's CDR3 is CASSYSGGELFF. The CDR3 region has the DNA TGTGCCAGCAGTTACTCGGGGGGGGAGCTGTTTTTT.

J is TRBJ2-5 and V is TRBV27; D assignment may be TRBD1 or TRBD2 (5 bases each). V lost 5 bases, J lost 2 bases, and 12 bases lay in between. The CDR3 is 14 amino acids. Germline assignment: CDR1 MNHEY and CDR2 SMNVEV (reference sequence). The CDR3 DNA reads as TGTGCCAGCAGTCCGGGGACGGATCAAGAGACCCAGTACTTC. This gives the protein CASSPGTDQETQYF.

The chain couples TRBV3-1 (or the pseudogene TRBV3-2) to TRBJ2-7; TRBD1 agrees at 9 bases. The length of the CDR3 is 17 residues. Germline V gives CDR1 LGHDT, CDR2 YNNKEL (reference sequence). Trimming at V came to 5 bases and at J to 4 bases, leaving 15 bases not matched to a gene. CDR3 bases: TGTGCCAGCAGCTCCATCATCCCGGGACAGGGAGTATACGAGCAGTACTTC. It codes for CASSSIIPGQGVYEQYF.

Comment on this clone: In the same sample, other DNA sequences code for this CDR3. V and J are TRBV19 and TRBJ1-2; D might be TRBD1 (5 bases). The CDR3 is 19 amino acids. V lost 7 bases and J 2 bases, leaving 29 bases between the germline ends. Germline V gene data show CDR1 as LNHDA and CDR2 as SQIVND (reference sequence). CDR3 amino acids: CASTNRRDRGRPENYGYTF. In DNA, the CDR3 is TGTGCCAGTACCAACAGAAGGGACCGAGGAAGGCCTGAGAACTATGGCTACACCTTC. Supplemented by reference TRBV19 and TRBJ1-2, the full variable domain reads DGGITQSPKYLFRKEGQNVTLSCEQNLNHDAMYWYRQDPGQGLRLIYYSQIVNDFQKGDIAEGYSVSREKKESFPLTVTSAQKNPTAFYLCASTNRRDRGRPENYGYTFGSGTRLTVV.

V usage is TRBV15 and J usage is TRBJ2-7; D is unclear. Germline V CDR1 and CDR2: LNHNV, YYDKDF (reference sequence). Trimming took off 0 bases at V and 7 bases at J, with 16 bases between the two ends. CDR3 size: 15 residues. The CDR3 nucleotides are TGTGCCACCAGCAGAGATCAGGCCAGTCCACGGGAGCAGTACTTC. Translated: CATSRDQASPREQYF. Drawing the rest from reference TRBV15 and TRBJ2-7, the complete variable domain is DAMVIQNPRYQVTQFGKPVTLSCSQTLNHNVMYWYQQKSSQAPKLLFHYYDKDFNNEADTPDNFQSRRPNTSFCFLDIRSPGLGDTAMYLCATSRDQASPREQYFGPGTRLTVT.

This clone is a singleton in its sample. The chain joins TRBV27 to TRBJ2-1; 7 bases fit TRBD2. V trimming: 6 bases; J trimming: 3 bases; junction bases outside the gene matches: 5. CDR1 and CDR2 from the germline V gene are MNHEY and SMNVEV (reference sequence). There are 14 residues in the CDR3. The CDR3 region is CASRPSGYYNEQFF. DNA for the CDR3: TGTGCCAGCAGACCTAGCGGCTACTACAATGAGCAGTTCTTC.

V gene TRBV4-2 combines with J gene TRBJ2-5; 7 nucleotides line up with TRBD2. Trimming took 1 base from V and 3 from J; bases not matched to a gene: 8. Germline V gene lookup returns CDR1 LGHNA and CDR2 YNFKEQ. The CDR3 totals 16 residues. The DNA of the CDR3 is TGTGCCAGCAGCCAAGGACGGGGGGATTTCGAAGAGACCCAGTACTTC. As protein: CASSQGRGDFEETQYF.

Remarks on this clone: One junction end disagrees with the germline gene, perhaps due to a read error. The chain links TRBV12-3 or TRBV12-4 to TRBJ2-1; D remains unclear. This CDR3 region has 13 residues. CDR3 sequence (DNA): TGTGCCAGCAGTTTAACAGAAGTCTACCCCCGTCTCTTC. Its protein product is CASSLTEVYPRLF.

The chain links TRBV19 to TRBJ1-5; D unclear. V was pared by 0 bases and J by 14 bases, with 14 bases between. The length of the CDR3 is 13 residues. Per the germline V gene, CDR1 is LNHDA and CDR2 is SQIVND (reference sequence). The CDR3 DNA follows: TGTGCCAGTAGTATAGATCGGGGTTTGCAGGAGCATTTT. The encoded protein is CASSIDRGLQEHF. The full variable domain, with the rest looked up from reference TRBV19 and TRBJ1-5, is DGGITQSPKYLFRKEGQNVTLSCEQNLNHDAMYWYRQDPGQGLRLIYYSQIVNDFQKGDIAEGYSVSREKKESFPLTVTSAQKNPTAFYLCASSIDRGLQEHFGDGTRLSIL.

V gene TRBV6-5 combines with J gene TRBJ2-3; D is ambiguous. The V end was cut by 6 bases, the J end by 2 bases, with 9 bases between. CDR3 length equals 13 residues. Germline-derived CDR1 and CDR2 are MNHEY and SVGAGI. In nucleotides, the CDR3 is TGTGCCAGCAGACTAACGCCCACAGATACGCAGTATTTT. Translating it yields CASRLTPTDTQYF.

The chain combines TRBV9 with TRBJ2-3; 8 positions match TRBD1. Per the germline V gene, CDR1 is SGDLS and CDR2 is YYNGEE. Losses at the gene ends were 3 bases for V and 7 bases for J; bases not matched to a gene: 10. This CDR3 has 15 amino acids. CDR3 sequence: CASSGGGQGSNTQYF. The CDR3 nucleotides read TGTGCCAGCAGCGGCGGCGGACAGGGATCGAATACGCAGTATTTT. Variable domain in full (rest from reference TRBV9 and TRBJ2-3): DSGVTQTPKHLITATGQRVTLRCSPRSGDLSVYWYQQSLDQGLQFLIQYYNGEERAKGNILERFSAQQFPDLHSELNLSSLELGDSALYFCASSGGGQGSNTQYFGPGTRLTVL.

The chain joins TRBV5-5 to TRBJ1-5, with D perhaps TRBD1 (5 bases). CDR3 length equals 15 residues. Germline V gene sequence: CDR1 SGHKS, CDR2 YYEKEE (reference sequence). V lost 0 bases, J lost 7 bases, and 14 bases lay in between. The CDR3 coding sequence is TGTGCCAGCAGCTTGGCGGGAGGGGTACGGCAGCCCCAGCATTTT. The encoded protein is CASSLAGGVRQPQHF. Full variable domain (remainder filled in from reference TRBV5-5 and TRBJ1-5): DAGVTQSPTHLIKTRGQQVTLRCSPISGHKSVSWYQQVLGQGPQFIFQYYEKEERGRGNFPDRFSARQFPNYSSELNVNALLLGDSALYLCASSLAGGVRQPQHFGDGTRLSIL.

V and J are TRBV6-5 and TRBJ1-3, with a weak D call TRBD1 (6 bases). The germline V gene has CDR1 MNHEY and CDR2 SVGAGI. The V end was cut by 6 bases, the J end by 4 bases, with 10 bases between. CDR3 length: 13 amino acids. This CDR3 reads CASRTGFGNTIYF. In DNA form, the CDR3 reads TGTGCCAGCAGAACAGGGTTCGGAAACACCATATATTTT.

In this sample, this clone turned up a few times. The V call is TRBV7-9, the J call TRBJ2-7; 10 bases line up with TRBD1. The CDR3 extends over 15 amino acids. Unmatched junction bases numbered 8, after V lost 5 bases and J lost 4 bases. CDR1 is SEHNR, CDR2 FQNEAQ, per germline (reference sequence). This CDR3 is CASSPVGQGTYEQYF. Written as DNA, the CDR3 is TGTGCCAGCAGCCCGGTGGGACAGGGGACTTACGAGCAGTACTTC.